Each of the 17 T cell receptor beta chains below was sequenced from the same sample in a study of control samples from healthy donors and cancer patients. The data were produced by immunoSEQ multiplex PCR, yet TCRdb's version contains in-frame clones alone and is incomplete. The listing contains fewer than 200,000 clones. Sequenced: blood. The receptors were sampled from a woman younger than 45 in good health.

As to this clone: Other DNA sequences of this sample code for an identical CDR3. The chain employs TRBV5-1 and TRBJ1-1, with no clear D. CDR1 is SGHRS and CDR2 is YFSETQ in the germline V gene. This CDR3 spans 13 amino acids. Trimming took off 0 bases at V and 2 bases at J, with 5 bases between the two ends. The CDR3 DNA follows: TGCGCCAGCAGCTTGGGGCCCAACACTGAAGCTTTCTTT. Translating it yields CASSLGPNTEAFF.

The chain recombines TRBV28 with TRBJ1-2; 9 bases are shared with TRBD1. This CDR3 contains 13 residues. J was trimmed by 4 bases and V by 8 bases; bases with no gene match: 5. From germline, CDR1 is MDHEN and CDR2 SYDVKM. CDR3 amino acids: CASPGQGAYGYTF. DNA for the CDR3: TGTGCCAGCCCGGGACAGGGAGCCTATGGCTACACCTTC.

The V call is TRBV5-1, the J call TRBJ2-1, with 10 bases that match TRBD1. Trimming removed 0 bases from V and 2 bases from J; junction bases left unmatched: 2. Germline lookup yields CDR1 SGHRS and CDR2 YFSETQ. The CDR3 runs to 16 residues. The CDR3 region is CASSLADRGPYNEQFF. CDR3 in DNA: TGCGCCAGCAGCTTGGCTGACAGGGGGCCCTACAATGAGCAGTTCTTC.

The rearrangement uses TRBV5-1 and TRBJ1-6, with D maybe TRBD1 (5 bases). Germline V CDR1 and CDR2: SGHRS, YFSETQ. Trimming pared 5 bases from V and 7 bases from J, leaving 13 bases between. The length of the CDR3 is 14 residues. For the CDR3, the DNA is TGCGCCAGCAGTGGGGGACGAGGAAATTCACCCCTCCACTTT. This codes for CASSGGRGNSPLHF.

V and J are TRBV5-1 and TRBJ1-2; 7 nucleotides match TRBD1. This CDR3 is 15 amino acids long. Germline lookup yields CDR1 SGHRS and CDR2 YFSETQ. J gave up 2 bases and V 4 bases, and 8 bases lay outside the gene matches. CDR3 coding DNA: TGCGCCAGCAGCCTGACTACAGGGGCCAACTATGGCTACACCTTC. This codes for CASSLTTGANYGYTF.

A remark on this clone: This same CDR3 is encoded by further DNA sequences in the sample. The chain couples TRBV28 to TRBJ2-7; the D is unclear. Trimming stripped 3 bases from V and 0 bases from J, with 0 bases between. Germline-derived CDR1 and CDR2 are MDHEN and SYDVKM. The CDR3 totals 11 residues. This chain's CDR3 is CASSFSYEQYF. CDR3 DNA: TGTGCCAGCAGTTTCTCCTACGAGCAGTACTTC.

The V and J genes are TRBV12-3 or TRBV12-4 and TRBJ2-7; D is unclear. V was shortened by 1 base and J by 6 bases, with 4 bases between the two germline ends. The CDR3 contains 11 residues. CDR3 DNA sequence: TGTGCCAGCAGTTTAGACAGCGAGCAGTACTTC. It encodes CASSLDSEQYF.

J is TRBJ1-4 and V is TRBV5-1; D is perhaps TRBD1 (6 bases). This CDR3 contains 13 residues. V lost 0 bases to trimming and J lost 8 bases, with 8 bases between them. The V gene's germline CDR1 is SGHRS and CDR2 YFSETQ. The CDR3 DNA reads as TGCGCCAGCAGCTTGGGGACAGAAGAAAAACTGTTTTTT. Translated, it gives CASSLGTEEKLFF.

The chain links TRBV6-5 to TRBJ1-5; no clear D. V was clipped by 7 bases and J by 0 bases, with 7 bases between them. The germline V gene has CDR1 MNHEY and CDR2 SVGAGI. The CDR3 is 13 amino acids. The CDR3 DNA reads TGTGCCAGCACGAGGGATAGCAATCAGCCCCAGCATTTT. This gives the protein CASTRDSNQPQHF.

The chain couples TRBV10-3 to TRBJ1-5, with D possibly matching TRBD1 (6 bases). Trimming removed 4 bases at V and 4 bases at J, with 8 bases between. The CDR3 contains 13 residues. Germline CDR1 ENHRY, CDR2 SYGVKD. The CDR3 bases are TGTGCCATCAGTGGAACAGGGAATCAGCCCCAGCATTTT. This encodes CAISGTGNQPQHF.

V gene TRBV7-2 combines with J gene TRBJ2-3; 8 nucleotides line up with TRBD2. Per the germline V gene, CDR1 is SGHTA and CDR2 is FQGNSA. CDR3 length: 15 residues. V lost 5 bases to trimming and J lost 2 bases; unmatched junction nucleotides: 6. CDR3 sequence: CASSTTGGFTDTQYF. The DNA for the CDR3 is TGTGCCAGCAGCACTACGGGGGGGTTCACAGATACGCAGTATTTT.

The CDR3: CASSTQTGGNTGELFF. The CDR3 nucleotides are TGTGCCAGCTCAACTCAGACAGGGGGGAACACCGGGGAGCTGTTTTTT. The V call is TRBV18, the J call TRBJ2-2, with TRBD1 matching 9 bases. J lost 1 base, V lost 5 bases, and 5 bases had no gene match. Germline V gene lookup returns CDR1 KGHSH and CDR2 LQKENI. The CDR3 consists of 16 residues. The full variable domain, with the rest looked up from reference TRBV18 and TRBJ2-2, is NAGVMQNPRHLVRRRGQEARLRCSPMKGHSHVYWYRQLPEEGLKFMVYLQKENIIDESGMPKERFSAEFPKEGPSILRIQQVVRGDSAAYFCASSTQTGGNTGELFFGEGSRLTVL.

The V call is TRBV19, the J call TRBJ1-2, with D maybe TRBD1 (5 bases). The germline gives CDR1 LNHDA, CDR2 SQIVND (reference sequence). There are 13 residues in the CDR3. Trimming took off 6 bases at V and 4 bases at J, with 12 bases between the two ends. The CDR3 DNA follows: TGTGCCAGTAGCCTGGGGCCGGCCTATGGCTACACCTTC. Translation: CASSLGPAYGYTF.

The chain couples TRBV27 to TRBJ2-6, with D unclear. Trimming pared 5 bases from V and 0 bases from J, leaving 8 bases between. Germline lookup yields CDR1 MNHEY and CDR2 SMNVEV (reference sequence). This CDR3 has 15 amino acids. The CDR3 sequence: CASSPLGSGANVLTF. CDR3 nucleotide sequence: TGTGCCAGCAGTCCCCTAGGCTCTGGGGCCAACGTCCTGACTTTC.

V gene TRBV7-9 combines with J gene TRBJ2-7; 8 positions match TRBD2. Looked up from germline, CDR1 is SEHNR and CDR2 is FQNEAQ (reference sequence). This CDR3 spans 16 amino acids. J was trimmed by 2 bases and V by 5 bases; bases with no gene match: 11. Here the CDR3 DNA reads TGTGCCAGCAGCAGCAAACTACCGGGACTAGCCTACGAGCAGTACTTC. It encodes CASSSKLPGLAYEQYF.

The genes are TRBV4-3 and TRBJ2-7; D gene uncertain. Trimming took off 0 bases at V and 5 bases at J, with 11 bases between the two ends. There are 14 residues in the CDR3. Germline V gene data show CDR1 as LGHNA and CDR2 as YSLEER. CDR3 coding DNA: TGCGCCAGCAGCCAAGATTCGGTGCCGGACGAGCAGTACTTC. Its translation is CASSQDSVPDEQYF.

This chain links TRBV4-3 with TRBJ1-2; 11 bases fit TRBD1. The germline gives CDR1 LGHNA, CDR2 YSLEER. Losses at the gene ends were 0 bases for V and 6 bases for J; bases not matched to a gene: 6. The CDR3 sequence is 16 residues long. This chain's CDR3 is CASSQEQDRGPNGYTF. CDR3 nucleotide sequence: TGCGCCAGCAGCCAAGAACAGGACAGGGGGCCTAATGGCTACACCTTC.